This T cell receptor beta chain is from a study of blood T cells in healthy people across ages. CDR3 size: 15 residues. Germline V gene lookup returns CDR1 SGHRS and CDR2 YFSETQ. Trimming shortened V by 6 bases and J by 7 bases, and 20 bases separated the two germline ends. The second PCR ran about 6 to 11 cycles with a sample-barcoded 5' primer and J-beta primers. Each CDR3 protein is one row after TCRdb ran MiXCR on the 5' RACE reads. The sample holds approximately 780,000 distinct CDR3 sequences, roughly 26% seen once. These records were also assigned to another study, of T cells of mothers and their children.

Specimen: blood. The J gene is TRBJ2-1, the V gene TRBV5-1, with a weak D call TRBD1 (6 bases). This sequence originates from a boy between 5 and 17 years old in good health. CDR3 residues: CASTPQGSVGNEQFF. The CDR3 bases are TGCGCCAGCACCCCACAGGGCTCGGTGGGAAATGAGCAGTTCTTC.